These 21 T cell receptor beta chains originate from one sample sequenced in a study of blood T cell repertoires in COVID-19. Assay used: immunoSEQ multiplex PCR; TCRdb lists only in-frame clones, some missing. Among around 11,000 clones listed, over 75% were seen once. Sequenced input: peripheral blood. The receptors here all came from a man between 65 and 79 years old with active COVID-19.

The chain joins TRBV13 to TRBJ2-3; D is uncertain. CDR1 and CDR2 (germline): PRHDT, FYEKMQ (reference sequence). V was shortened by 4 bases and J by 0 bases, with 2 bases between the two germline ends. The CDR3 spans 12 residues. The CDR3, as DNA: TGTGCCAGCAGCTCTAGCACAGATACGCAGTATTTT. As protein: CASSSSTDTQYF.

V is TRBV27 and J is TRBJ1-4; the match to TRBD1 covers 7 bases. Germline V gene lookup returns CDR1 MNHEY and CDR2 SMNVEV (reference sequence). V lost 8 bases to trimming and J lost 0 bases; unmatched junction nucleotides: 6. This CDR3 is 15 amino acids long. The chain's CDR3 is CASQRQGTTNEKLFF. The CDR3 coding sequence is TGTGCCAGCCAAAGACAGGGAACAACTAATGAAAAACTGTTTTTT.

This clone has just one count. The chain combines TRBV18 with TRBJ2-7; a weak D match, TRBD1 (5 bases). V gave up 3 bases and J gave up 2 bases, with 8 bases separating them. The germline V gene has CDR1 KGHSH and CDR2 LQKENI. There are 13 residues in the CDR3. CDR3 sequence reads: CASSPQGTYEQYF. The CDR3 nucleotides are TGTGCCAGCTCACCGCAGGGCACCTACGAGCAGTACTTC.

The chain joins TRBV2 to TRBJ2-3; maybe TRBD1 (5 bases). The germline gives CDR1 SNHLY, CDR2 FYNNEI. V was cut by 7 bases and J by 2 bases, with 10 bases left in between. This CDR3 has 13 residues. The DNA of the CDR3 is TGTGCCAGCAAGAAGACAGCCACAGATACGCAGTATTTT. Protein product: CASKKTATDTQYF. Full variable domain (rest looked up from reference TRBV2 and TRBJ2-3): EPEVTQTPSHQVTQMGQEVILRCVPISNHLYFYWYRQILGQKVEFLVSFYNNEISEKSEIFDDQFSVERPDGSNFTLKIRSTKLEDSAMYFCASKKTATDTQYFGPGTRLTVL.

The chain has TRBV3-1 (or the pseudogene TRBV3-2) and TRBJ2-2, with D tentatively TRBD2 (5 bases). Germline V gives CDR1 LGHDT, CDR2 YNNKEL (reference sequence). Trimming left V 6 bases short and J 5 bases short, with 13 bases between. The CDR3 is made up of 14 amino acids. CDR3 DNA: TGTGCCAGCAGTTCTCCTAGCATGACCGGGGAGCTGTTTTTT. Protein product: CASSSPSMTGELFF.

The chain carries TRBV28 and TRBJ2-1, with TRBD1 matching over 7 bases. Trimming took 2 bases from V and 12 from J; bases not matched to a gene: 7. CDR1 and CDR2 from the germline V gene are MDHEN and SYDVKM. The CDR3 runs to 13 residues. For the CDR3, the DNA is TGTGCCAGCAGTTTAACAGGGGCTGGGGGGCAGTTCTTC. It encodes CASSLTGAGGQFF. Together with reference TRBV28 and TRBJ2-1, the CDR3 gives the full variable domain: DVKVTQSSRYLVKRTGEKVFLECVQDMDHENMFWYRQDPGLGLRLIYFSYDVKMKEKGDIPEGYSVSREKKERFSLILESASTNQTSMYLCASSLTGAGGQFFGPGTRLTVL.

The chain recombines TRBV10-3 with TRBJ2-7; 11 bases are shared with TRBD2. The ends lost 4 bases at V and 2 bases at J; junction bases unmatched: 7. Germline V gene lookup returns CDR1 ENHRY and CDR2 SYGVKD. The CDR3 totals 16 residues. CDR3 protein: CAISGGIAGGTYEQYF. The CDR3 region has the DNA TGTGCCATCAGTGGAGGAATAGCGGGAGGGACCTACGAGCAGTACTTC.

The chain has TRBV5-1 and TRBJ2-1; the match to TRBD2 covers 8 bases. CDR3 length equals 15 residues. J lost 8 bases, V lost 2 bases, and 9 bases had no gene match. Germline V gene sequence: CDR1 SGHRS, CDR2 YFSETQ. CDR3 sequence (DNA): TGCGCCAGCAGCTTTAGCGGGGCATTGGGGCATGAGCAGTTCTTC. Its translation: CASSFSGALGHEQFF.

The chain links TRBV18 to TRBJ1-3; possibly TRBD1 for D (6 bases). Trimming cost V 3 bases and J 0 bases, with 18 bases left between them. Germline assignment: CDR1 KGHSH and CDR2 LQKENI. The CDR3 covers 18 residues. CDR3 DNA sequence: TGTGCCAGCTCACCGTCGGGACAAACCAGTTACTCTGGAAACACCATATATTTT. The encoded protein is CASSPSGQTSYSGNTIYF. The variable domain in full, completed from reference TRBV18 and TRBJ1-3, reads NAGVMQNPRHLVRRRGQEARLRCSPMKGHSHVYWYRQLPEEGLKFMVYLQKENIIDESGMPKERFSAEFPKEGPSILRIQQVVRGDSAAYFCASSPSGQTSYSGNTIYFGEGSWLTVV.

This clone has a handful of counts. This chain connects TRBV19 to TRBJ2-7; D is undetermined. Trimming cost V 1 base and J 3 bases, with 13 bases left between them. There are 15 residues in the CDR3. Germline-derived CDR1 and CDR2 are LNHDA and SQIVND (reference sequence). CDR3 coding DNA: TGTGCCAGTAGTATAGCGGCGACAAGTAACTACGAGCAGTACTTC. Translation gives CASSIAATSNYEQYF.

V is TRBV9 and J is TRBJ1-4; D is uncertain. V lost 0 bases and J 3 bases, leaving 15 bases between the germline ends. CDR3 length equals 17 residues. From germline, CDR1 is SGDLS and CDR2 YYNGEE. The DNA for the CDR3 is TGTGCCAGCAGCGTAGGTGGTGGAGGTTTCGCTAATGAAAAACTGTTTTTT. Protein product: CASSVGGGGFANEKLFF.

The chain employs TRBV19 and TRBJ1-2; possibly TRBD1 for D (5 bases). Between the trimmed V and J ends, which lost 8 bases and 6 bases, there was a span of 13 bases. This CDR3 comprises 12 residues. Germline V gives CDR1 LNHDA, CDR2 SQIVND (reference sequence). CDR3: CASDGRGHGYTF. The CDR3 nucleotides are TGTGCCAGTGACGGGCGGGGCCATGGCTACACCTTC.

V and J are TRBV21-1 and TRBJ1-5; the D call TRBD1 from the table was never checked on the DNA. TRBV21-1 is classified as a pseudogene. CDR3 length: 17 residues. The CDR3 here is CASSNRRQGAPNQPQHF. DNA of the CDR3: TGTGCCAGCAGCAATCGTCGACAGGGGGCCCCAAATCAGCCCCAGCATTTT.

This clone was seen only once. At one boundary the junction diverges from the germline segment, which might be a read error. The chain is built from TRBV9 and TRBJ2-3, with TRBD1 matching 9 bases. This CDR3 contains 15 residues. Germline V gene sequence: CDR1 SGDLS, CDR2 YYNGEE. CDR3 in amino acids: CASSERQGGTYTQYF. The CDR3 DNA sequence: TGTGCCAGCAGCGAGCGACAGGGGGGCACATATACGCAGTATTTT.

The gene calls are TRBV5-4 and TRBJ2-1; a possible D gene is TRBD1 (6 bases). The ends were cut back, 10 bases at V and 0 bases at J, with 17 bases in the middle. The length of the CDR3 is 15 residues. CDR1 is SGHNT and CDR2 is YYREEE in the germline V gene (reference sequence). The DNA of the CDR3 is TGTGCCGGTGGGGGCAGTTTAAGCTCCTACAATGAGCAGTTCTTC. It is translated as CAGGGSLSSYNEQFF.

The V call is TRBV10-2, the J call TRBJ1-3; TRBD1 might be the D (5 bases). This CDR3 spans 17 amino acids. V was pared by 0 bases and J by 2 bases, with 14 bases between. Germline loops: CDR1 WSHSY, CDR2 SAAADI. This CDR3 reads CASSESSAGGAGNTIYF. The CDR3 DNA is TGCGCCAGCAGTGAGTCGTCCGCTGGGGGGGCTGGAAACACCATATATTTT.

This chain connects TRBV5-1 to TRBJ1-1, with 10 bases lining up with TRBD1. The V gene end was trimmed by 4 bases and the J gene end by 6 bases; junction bases not matched to a gene: 6. The V gene's germline CDR1 is SGHRS and CDR2 YFSETQ. The CDR3 is made up of 14 amino acids. CDR3 sequence reads: CASSRGQGIPEAFF. CDR3 sequence (DNA): TGCGCCAGCAGCCGGGGACAGGGGATCCCTGAAGCTTTCTTT.

This clone was seen once. The chain combines TRBV4-2 with TRBJ2-5; D remains ambiguous. Germline CDR1 is LGHNA and CDR2 is YNFKEQ. The length of the CDR3 is 12 residues. Trimming removed 4 bases from V and 7 bases from J, with 10 bases in between. The CDR3 region is CASSRDPWTQYF. The CDR3 DNA is TGTGCCAGCAGCCGAGATCCATGGACCCAGTACTTC.

The chain links TRBV7-2 to TRBJ2-5; 11 bases map to TRBD2. V lost 3 bases, J lost 10 bases, and 19 bases stayed unmatched. The CDR3 loop spans 18 amino acids. Germline assignment: CDR1 SGHTA and CDR2 FQGNSA. The CDR3 DNA reads as TGTGCCAGCAGCTTCGGACCGGTACTAGCGGGGGCCCTCCTTTACCAGTACTTC. Translated: CASSFGPVLAGALLYQYF. Complete variable domain (other parts from reference TRBV7-2 and TRBJ2-5): GAGVSQSPSNKVTEKGKDVELRCDPISGHTALYWYRQSLGQGLEFLIYFQGNSAPDKSGLPSDRFSAERTGGSVSTLTIQRTQQEDSAVYLCASSFGPVLAGALLYQYFGPGTRLLVL.

The chain employs TRBV19 and TRBJ2-3; 9 bases line up with TRBD1. V shed 7 bases and J 4 bases; nucleotides not matched to a gene: 12. The CDR3 is 16 residues long. The germline gives CDR1 LNHDA, CDR2 SQIVND (reference sequence). This CDR3 reads CASKGQGTSFADTQYF. The CDR3 nucleotides read TGTGCCAGTAAAGGACAGGGGACTTCTTTCGCAGATACGCAGTATTTT.

The chain employs TRBV18 and TRBJ2-1, with 8 bases aligning to TRBD2. Germline CDR1 is KGHSH and CDR2 is LQKENI. The CDR3 covers 16 residues. Germline trimming cut 1 base from V and 7 bases from J; bases unmatched to any gene: 9. As DNA, the CDR3 is TGTGCCAGCTCACCACTAGTCCCGGGGGGGCAGAATGAGCAGTTCTTC. Translated: CASSPLVPGGQNEQFF.